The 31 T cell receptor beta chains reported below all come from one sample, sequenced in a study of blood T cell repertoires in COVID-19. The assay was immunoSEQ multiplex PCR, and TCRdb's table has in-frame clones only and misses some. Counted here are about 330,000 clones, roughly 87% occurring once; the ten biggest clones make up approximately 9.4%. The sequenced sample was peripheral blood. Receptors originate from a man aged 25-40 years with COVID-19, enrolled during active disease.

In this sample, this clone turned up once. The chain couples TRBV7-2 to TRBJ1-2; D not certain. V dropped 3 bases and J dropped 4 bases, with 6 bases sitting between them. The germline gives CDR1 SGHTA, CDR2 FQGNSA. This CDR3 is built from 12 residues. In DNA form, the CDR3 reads TGTGCCAGCAGCTTCCCCGGCTATGGCTACACCTTC. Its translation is CASSFPGYGYTF. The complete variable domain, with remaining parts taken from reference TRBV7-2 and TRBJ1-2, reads GAGVSQSPSNKVTEKGKDVELRCDPISGHTALYWYRQSLGQGLEFLIYFQGNSAPDKSGLPSDRFSAERTGGSVSTLTIQRTQQEDSAVYLCASSFPGYGYTFGSGTRLTVV.

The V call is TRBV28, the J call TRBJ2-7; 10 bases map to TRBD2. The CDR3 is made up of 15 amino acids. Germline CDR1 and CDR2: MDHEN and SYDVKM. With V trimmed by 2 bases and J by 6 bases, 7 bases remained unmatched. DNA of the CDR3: TGTGCCAGCAGTTTACCTCTAGCGGGAGTAATCGAGCAGTACTTC. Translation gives CASSLPLAGVIEQYF.

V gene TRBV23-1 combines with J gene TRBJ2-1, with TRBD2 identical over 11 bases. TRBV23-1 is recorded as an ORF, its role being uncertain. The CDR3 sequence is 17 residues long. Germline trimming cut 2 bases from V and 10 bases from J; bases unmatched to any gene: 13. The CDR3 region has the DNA TGCGCCAGCAGTCAAGAGCGGCTAGCGGGGGGCCCTGAAGAGCAGTTCTTC. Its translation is CASSQERLAGGPEEQFF.

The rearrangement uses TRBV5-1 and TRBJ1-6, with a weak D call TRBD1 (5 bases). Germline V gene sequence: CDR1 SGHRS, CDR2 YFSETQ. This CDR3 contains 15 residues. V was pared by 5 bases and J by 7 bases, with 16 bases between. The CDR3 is CASSPSGGVNSPLHF. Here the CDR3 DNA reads TGCGCCAGCAGTCCCTCTGGAGGGGTCAATTCACCCCTCCACTTT.

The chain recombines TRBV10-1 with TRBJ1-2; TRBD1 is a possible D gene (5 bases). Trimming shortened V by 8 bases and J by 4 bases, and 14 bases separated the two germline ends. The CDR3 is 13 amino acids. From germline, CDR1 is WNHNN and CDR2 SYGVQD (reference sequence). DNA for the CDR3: TGCGCCAGCCTGGAAGAGGACACCTATGGCTACACCTTC. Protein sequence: CASLEEDTYGYTF.

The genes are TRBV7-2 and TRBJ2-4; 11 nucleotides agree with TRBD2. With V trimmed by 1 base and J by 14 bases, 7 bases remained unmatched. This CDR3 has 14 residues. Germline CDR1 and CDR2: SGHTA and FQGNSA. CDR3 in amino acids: CASSLESSSGGKYF. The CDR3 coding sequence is TGTGCCAGCAGCTTAGAATCATCTAGCGGGGGGAAGTACTTC.

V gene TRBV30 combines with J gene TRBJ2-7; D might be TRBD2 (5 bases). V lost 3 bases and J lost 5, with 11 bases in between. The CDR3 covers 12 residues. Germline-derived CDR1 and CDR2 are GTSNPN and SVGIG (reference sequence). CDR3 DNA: TGTGCCTGGAGAGCTAGCATCGACGAGCAGTACTTC. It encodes CAWRASIDEQYF.

CDR3 region: CASSPPLSGSGTQYF. The DNA for the CDR3 is TGTGCCAGCTCACCACCGCTATCCGGGAGCGGGACCCAGTACTTC. The V and J genes are TRBV18 and TRBJ2-5; possibly TRBD2 for D (6 bases). This CDR3 comprises 15 residues. Germline V lookup: CDR1 KGHSH, CDR2 LQKENI. V shed 0 bases and J shed 7 bases, with 15 bases lying between them.

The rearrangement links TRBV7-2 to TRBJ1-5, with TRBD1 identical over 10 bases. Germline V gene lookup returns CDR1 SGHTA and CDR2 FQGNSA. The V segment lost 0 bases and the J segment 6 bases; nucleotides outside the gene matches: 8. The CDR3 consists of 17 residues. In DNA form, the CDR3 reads TGTGCCAGCAGCTTAGCCCCTCCGGGGACAGGGGTTCAGCCCCAGCATTTT. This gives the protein CASSLAPPGTGVQPQHF.

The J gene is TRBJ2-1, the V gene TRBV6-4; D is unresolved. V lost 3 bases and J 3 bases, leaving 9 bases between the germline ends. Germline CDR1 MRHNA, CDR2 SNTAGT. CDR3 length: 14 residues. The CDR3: CASSEGRDYNEQFF. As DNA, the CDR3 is TGTGCCAGCAGTGAGGGCAGAGACTACAATGAGCAGTTCTTC.

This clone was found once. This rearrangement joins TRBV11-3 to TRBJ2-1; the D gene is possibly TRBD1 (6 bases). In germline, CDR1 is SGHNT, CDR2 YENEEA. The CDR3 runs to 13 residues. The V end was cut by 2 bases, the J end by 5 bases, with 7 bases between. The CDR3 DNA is TGTGCCAGCAGCTTAACAGGGAACAATGAGCAGTTCTTC. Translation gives CASSLTGNNEQFF.

Here the CDR3 DNA reads TGTGCCAGCAGCTTAGGAGGTGGGGCCAACGTCCTGACTTTC. This sequence encodes CASSLGGGANVLTF. The V gene is TRBV7-3, the J gene TRBJ2-6; tentative D call: TRBD2 (5 bases). V was cut by 2 bases and J by 3 bases, with 5 bases left in between. Per germline, CDR1 SGHTA and CDR2 FQGTGA. The CDR3 is made up of 14 amino acids.

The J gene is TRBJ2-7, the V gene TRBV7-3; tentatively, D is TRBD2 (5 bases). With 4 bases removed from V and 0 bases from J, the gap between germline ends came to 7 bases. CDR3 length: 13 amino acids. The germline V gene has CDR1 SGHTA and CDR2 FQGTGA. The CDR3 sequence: CASSSGNSYEQYF. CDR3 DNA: TGTGCCAGCAGCTCGGGGAACTCCTACGAGCAGTACTTC.

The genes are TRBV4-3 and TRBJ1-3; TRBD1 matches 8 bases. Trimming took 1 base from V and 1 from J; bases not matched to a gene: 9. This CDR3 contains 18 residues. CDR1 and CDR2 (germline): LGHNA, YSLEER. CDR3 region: CASSQAPTGVFSGNTIYF. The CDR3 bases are TGCGCCAGCAGCCAAGCCCCGACAGGGGTCTTTTCTGGAAACACCATATATTTT.

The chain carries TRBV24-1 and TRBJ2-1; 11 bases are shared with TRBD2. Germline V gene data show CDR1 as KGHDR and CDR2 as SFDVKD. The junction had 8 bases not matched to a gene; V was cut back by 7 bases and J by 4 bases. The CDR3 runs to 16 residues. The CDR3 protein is CATSDPSGRLYNEQFF. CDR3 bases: TGTGCCACCAGCGACCCTAGCGGGAGGCTTTACAATGAGCAGTTCTTC.

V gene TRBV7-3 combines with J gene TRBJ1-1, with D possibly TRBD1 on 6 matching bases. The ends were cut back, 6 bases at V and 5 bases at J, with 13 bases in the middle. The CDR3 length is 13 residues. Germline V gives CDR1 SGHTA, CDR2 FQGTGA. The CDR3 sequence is CASRPSQGTEAFF. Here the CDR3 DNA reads TGTGCCAGCAGACCCTCCCAGGGGACTGAAGCTTTCTTT.

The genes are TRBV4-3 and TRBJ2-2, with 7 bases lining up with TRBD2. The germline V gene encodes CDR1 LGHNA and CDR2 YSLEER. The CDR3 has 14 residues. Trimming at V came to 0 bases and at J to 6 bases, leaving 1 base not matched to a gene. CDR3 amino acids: CASSQDAGAGELFF. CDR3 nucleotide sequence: TGCGCCAGCAGCCAAGATGCGGGGGCCGGGGAGCTGTTTTTT.

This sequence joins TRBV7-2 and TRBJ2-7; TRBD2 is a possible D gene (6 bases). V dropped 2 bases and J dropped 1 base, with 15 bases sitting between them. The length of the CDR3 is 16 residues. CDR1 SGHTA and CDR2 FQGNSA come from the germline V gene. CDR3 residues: CASSLRGLASSYEQYF. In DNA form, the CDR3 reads TGTGCCAGCAGCTTAAGAGGTCTAGCGAGTTCCTACGAGCAGTACTTC.

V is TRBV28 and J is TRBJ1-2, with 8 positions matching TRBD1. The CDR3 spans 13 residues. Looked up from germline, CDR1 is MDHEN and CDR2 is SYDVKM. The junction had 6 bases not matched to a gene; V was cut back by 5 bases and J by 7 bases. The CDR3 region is CASSPWTGLGYTF. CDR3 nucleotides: TGTGCCAGCAGTCCCTGGACAGGGCTTGGCTACACCTTC.

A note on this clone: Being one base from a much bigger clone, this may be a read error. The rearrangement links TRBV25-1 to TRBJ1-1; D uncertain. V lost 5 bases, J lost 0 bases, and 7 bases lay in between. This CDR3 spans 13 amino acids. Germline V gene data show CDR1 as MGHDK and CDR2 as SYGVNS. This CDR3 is CASSFTVNTEAFF. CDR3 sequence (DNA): TGTGCCAGCAGTTTCACAGTGAACACTGAAGCTTTCTTT. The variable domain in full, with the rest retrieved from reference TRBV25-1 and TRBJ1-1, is EADIYQTPRYLVIGTGKKITLECSQTMGHDKMYWYQQDPGMELHLIHYSYGVNSTEKGDLSSESTVSRIRTEHFPLTLESARPSHTSQYLCASSFTVNTEAFFGQGTRLTVV.

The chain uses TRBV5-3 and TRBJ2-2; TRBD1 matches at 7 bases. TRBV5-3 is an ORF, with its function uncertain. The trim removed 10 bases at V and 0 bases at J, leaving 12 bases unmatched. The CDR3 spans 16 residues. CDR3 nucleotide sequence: TGTGCCGAAGCGTCCGTTGACAGGGCGAACACCGGGGAGCTGTTTTTT. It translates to CAEASVDRANTGELFF.

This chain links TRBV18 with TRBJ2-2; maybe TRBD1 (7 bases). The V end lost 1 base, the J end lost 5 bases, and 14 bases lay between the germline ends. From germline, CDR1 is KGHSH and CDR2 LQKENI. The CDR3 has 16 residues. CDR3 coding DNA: TGTGCCAGCTCACCACAGACAGGGAGGTGGACCGGGGAGCTGTTTTTT. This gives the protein CASSPQTGRWTGELFF.

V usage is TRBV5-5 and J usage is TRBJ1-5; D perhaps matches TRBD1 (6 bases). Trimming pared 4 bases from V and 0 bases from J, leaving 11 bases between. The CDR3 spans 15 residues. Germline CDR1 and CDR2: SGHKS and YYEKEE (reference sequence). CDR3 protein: CASSRTAHSNQPQHF. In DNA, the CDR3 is TGTGCCAGCAGCCGGACAGCTCATAGCAATCAGCCCCAGCATTTT.

CDR3 coding DNA: TGTGCCATCAGTGGCGGACAGAACTCAGCAACTAATGAAAAACTGTTTTTT. Residues: CAISGGQNSATNEKLFF. The chain combines TRBV10-3 with TRBJ1-4; the D gene is possibly TRBD1 (6 bases). V was clipped by 4 bases and J by 0 bases, with 15 bases between them. This CDR3 is 17 amino acids long. Germline V gives CDR1 ENHRY, CDR2 SYGVKD.

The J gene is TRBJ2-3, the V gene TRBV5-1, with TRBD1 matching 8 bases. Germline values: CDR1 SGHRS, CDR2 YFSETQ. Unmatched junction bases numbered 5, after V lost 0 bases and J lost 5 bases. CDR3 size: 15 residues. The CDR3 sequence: CASSLGDRSLDTQYF. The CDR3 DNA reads TGCGCCAGCAGCTTGGGGGACAGGTCCCTAGATACGCAGTATTTT.

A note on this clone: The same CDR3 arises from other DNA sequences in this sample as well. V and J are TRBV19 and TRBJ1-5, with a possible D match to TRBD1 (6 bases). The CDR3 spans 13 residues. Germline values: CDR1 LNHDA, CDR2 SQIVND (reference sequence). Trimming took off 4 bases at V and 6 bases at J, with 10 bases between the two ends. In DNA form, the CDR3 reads TGTGCCAGTAGTAGAGGGGGGGGTCAGCCCCAGCATTTT. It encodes CASSRGGGQPQHF.

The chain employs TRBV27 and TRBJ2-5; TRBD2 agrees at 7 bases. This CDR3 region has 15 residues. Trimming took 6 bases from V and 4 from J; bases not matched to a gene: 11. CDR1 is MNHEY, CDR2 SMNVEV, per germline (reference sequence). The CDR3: CASRKAGYKGETQYF. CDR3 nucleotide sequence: TGTGCCAGCAGGAAAGCGGGGTACAAGGGAGAGACCCAGTACTTC.

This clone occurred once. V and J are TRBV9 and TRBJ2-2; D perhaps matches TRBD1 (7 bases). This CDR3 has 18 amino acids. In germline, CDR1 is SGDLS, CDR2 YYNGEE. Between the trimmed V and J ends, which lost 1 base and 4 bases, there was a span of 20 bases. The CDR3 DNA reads TGTGCCAGCAGCGTAAGGGTAGGGGGCGTCGGGAGCACCGGGGAGCTGTTTTTT. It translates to CASSVRVGGVGSTGELFF.

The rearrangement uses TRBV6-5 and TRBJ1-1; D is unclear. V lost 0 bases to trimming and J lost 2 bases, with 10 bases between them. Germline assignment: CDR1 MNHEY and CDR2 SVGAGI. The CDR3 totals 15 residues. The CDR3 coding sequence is TGTGCCAGCAGTTACTCGTATCTCGTTAACACTGAAGCTTTCTTT. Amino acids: CASSYSYLVNTEAFF.

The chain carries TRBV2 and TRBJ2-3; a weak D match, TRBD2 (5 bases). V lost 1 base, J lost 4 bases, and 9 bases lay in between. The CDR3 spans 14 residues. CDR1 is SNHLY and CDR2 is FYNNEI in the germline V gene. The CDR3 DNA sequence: TGTGCCAGCAGTGAAGGAGGGTTTGCAGATACGCAGTATTTT. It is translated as CASSEGGFADTQYF.

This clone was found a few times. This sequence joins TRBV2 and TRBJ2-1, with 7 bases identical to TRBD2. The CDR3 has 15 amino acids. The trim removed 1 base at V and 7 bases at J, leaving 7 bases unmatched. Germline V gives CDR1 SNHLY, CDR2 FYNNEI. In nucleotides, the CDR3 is TGTGCCAGCAGTGAAGAGGGACTACTATCGAATGAGCAGTTCTTC. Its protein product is CASSEEGLLSNEQFF.